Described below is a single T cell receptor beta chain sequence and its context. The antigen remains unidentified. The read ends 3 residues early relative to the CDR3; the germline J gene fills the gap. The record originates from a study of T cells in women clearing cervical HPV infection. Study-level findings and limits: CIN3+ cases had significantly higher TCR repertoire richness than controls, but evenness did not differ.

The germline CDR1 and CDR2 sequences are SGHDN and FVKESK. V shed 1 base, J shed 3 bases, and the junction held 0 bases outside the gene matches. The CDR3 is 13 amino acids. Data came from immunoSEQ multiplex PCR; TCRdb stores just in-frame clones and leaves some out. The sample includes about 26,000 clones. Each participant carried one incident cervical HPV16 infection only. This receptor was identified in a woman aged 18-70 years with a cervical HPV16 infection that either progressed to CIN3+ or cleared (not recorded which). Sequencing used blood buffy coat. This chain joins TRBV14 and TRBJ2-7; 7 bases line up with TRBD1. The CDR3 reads CASSQGTGYEQYF. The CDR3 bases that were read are TGTGCCAGCAGCCAAGGGACAGGCTACGAG.